This T cell receptor (beta chain) was observed in a study of blood T cell repertoires in COVID-19. Study in general: T cells, B-cell-depleted T cells, or PBMCs provided the cDNA or gDNA that served as material.

Study processing details: Estimation of nucleated cell counts was performed using reference gene primer amplification. Generated by immunoSEQ multiplex PCR, the TCRdb table keeps only in-frame clones and is missing some. V and J calls and clone size are those listed in that table; D and trimming were worked out from the DNA. This sample has 200,000 to 300,000 clones, with 75% to 85% found just once. Recruitment covered 20 to 25 US areas and drew participants whose ages spanned roughly 18 to 100 years. Participant-reported clinical history was the basis for cohort assignment. The source of this sequence is a woman between 45 and 65 years old with acute COVID-19. The sample was PBMCs or T cells enriched from blood (not recorded which).

Written as DNA, the CDR3 is TGTGCCAGCAGCCCCGACAGTTATGGCTACACCTTC. Protein product: CASSPDSYGYTF. V usage is TRBV7-9 and J usage is TRBJ1-2; D may be TRBD1 (5 bases). This CDR3 region has 12 residues. CDR1 is SEHNR and CDR2 is FQNEAQ in the germline V gene (reference sequence). Trimming took off 5 bases at V and 5 bases at J, with 9 bases between the two ends.